This T cell receptor beta chain was recovered during a study of T cell responses to AZD1222 COVID-19 vaccine. Worth noting for this clone: Its antigen is unknown.

V shed 7 bases and J shed 5 bases, with 20 bases lying between them. This CDR3 spans 15 amino acids. Germline values: CDR1 SNHLY, CDR2 FYNNEI. Assay: immunoSEQ multiplex PCR; the TCRdb copy retains only in-frame clones and omits some. The table lists nearly 80,000 clones, 80% of them singletons. Study-wide findings and caveats: Spike-specific TCR breadth and depth were elevated following two AZD1222 doses. Baseline testing showed seropositivity in only six AZD1222 recipients. At 160-218 and 743-854, vaccine-associated CD4 TCRs were dominant, and they spanned spike. Donors were largely white British and mainly female; clonal diversity was possibly underestimated.

The sequence was collected from an adult in good health. The sequenced sample was peripheral blood, obtained on day 0 of AZD1222 vaccination. The J gene is TRBJ2-5, the V gene TRBV2; tentatively, D is TRBD2 (7 bases). The CDR3 bases are TGTGCCAGCACCCCCGGGGACACCGGGGGGGAGACCCAGTACTTC. Its translation: CASTPGDTGGETQYF.